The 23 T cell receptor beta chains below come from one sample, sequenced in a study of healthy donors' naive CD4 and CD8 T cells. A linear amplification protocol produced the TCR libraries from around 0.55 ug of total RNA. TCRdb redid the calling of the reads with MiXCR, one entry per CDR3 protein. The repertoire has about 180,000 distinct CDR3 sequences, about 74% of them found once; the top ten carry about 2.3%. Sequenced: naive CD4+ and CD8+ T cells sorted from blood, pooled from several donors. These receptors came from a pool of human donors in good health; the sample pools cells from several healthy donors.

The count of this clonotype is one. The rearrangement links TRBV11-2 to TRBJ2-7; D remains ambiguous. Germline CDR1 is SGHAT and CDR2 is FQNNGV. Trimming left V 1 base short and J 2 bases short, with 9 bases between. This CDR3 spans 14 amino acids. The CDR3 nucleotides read TGTGCCAGCAGCTTAGGGGCATTTGCCTACGAGCAGTACTTC. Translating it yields CASSLGAFAYEQYF.

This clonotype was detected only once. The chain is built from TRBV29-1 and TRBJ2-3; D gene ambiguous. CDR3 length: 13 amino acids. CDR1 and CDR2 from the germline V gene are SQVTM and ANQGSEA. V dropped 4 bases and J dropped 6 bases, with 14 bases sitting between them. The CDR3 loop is CSVGPLSSDTQYF. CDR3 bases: TGCAGCGTTGGTCCCCTCTCATCGGATACGCAGTATTTT.

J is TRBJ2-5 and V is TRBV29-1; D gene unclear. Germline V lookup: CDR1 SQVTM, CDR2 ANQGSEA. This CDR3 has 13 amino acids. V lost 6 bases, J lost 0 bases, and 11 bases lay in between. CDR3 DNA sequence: TGCAGCGTAGCCGAGGCGTACCAAGAGACCCAGTACTTC. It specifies CSVAEAYQETQYF.

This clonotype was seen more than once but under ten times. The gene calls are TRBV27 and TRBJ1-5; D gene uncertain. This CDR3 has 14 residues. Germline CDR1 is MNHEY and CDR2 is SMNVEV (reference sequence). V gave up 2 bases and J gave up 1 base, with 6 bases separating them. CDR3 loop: CASSLRGSNQPQHF. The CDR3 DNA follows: TGTGCCAGCAGTTTAAGAGGGAGCAATCAGCCCCAGCATTTT.

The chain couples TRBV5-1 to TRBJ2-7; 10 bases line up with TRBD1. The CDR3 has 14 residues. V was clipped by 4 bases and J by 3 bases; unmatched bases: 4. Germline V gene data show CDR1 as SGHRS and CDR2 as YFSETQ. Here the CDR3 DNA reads TGCGCCAGCAGCAGGACAGGGGGTAACTACGAGCAGTACTTC. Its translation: CASSRTGGNYEQYF.

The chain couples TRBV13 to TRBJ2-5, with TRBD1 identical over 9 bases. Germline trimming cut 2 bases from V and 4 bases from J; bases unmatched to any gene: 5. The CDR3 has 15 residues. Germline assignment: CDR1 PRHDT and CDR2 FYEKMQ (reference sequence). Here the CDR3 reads CASSLRGTGLETQYF. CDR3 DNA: TGTGCCAGCAGCTTACGAGGGACAGGGCTAGAGACCCAGTACTTC.

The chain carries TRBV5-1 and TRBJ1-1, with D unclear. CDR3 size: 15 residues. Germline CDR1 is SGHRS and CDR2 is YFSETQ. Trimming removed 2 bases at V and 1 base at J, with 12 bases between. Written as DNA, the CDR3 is TGCGCCAGCAGCTTTGGGCAGGCCTGGAACACTGAAGCTTTCTTT. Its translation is CASSFGQAWNTEAFF.

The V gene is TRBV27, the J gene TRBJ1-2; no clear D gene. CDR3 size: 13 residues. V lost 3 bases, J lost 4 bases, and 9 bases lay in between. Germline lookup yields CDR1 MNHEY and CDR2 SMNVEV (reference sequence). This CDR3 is CASSLRQSYGYTF. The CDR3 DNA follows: TGTGCCAGCAGTTTGCGCCAGAGCTATGGCTACACCTTC.

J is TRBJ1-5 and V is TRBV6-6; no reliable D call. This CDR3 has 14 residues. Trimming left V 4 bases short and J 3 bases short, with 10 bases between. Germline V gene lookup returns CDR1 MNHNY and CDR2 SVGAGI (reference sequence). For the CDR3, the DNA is TGTGCCAGCAGTTTGGGATACACCAATCAGCCCCAGCATTTT. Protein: CASSLGYTNQPQHF.

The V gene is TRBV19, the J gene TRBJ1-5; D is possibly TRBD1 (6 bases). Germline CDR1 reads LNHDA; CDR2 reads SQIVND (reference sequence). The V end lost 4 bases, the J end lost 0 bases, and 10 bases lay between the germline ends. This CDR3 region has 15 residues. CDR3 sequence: CASSTTGYSNQPQHF. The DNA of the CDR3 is TGTGCCAGTAGTACCACAGGGTATAGCAATCAGCCCCAGCATTTT.

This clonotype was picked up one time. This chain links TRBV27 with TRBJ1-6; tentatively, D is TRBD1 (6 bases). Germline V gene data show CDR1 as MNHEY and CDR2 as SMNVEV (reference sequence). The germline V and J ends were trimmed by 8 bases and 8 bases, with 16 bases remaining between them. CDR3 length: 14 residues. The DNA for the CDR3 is TGTGCCAGCCGTCCAGGGGACCGGGATTCACCCCTCCACTTT. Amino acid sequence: CASRPGDRDSPLHF.

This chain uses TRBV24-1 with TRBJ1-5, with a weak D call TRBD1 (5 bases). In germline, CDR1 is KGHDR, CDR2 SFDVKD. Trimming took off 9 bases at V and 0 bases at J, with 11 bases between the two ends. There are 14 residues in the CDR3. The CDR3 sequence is CATSGKYSNQPQHF. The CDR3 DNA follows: TGTGCCACCTCAGGGAAGTATAGCAATCAGCCCCAGCATTTT.

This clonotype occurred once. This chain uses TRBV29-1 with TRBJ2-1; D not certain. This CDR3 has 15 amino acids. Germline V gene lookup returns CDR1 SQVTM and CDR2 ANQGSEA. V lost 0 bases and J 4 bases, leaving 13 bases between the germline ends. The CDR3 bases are TGCAGCGTTGAAGATAACTCGGGCGCTTACAATGAGCAGTTCTTC. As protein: CSVEDNSGAYNEQFF.

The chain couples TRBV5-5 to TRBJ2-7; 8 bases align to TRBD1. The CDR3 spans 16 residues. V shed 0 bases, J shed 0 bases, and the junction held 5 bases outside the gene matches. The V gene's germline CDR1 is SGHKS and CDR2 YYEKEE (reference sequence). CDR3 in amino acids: CASSLGPGGRSYEQYF. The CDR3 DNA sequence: TGTGCCAGCAGCTTGGGACCAGGGGGCCGCTCCTACGAGCAGTACTTC.

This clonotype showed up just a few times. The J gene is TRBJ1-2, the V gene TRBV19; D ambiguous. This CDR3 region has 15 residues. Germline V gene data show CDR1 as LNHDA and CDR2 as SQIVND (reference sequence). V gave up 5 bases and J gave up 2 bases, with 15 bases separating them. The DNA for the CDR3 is TGTGCCAGTAGTCTCAGACCGGCAATAAACTATGGCTACACCTTC. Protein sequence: CASSLRPAINYGYTF.

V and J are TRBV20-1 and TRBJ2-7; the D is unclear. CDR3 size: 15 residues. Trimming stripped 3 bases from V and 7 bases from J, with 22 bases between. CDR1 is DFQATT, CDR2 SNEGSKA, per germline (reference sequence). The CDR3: CSARALNSYSAEQYF. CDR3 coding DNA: TGCAGTGCTAGGGCTTTGAATTCATATTCCGCTGAGCAGTACTTC.

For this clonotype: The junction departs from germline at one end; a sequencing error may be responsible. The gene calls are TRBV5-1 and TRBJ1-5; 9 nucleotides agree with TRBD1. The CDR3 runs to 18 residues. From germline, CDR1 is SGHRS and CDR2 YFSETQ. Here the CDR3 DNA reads TGTGCCAGAAGCTTGGGGGACAGGGACAACTGGAGCAATCAGCCCCAGCATTTT. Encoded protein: CARSLGDRDNWSNQPQHF.

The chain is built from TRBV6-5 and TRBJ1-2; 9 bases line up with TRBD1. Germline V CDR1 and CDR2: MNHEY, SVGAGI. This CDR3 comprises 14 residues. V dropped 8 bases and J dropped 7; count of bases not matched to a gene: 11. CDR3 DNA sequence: TGTGCCAGCTGGACATGGACAGGGGTTGGTGGCTACACCTTC. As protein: CASWTWTGVGGYTF.

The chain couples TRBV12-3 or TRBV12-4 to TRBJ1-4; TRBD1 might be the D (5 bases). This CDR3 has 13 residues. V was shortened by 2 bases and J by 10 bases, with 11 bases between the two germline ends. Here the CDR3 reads CASSLPRRGKLFF. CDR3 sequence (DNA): TGTGCCAGCAGTTTACCACGAAGGGGAAAACTGTTTTTT.

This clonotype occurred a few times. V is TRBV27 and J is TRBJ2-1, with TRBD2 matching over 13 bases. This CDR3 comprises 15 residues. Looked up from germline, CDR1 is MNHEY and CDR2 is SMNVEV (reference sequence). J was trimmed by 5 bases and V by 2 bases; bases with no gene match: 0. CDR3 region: CASSLGLAGDNEQFF. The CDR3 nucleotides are TGTGCCAGCAGTTTAGGACTAGCGGGGGACAATGAGCAGTTCTTC.

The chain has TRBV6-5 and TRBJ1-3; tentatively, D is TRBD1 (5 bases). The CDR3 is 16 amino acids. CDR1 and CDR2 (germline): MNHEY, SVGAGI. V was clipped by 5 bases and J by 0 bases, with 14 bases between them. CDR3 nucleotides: TGTGCCAGCAGTCCACTTTGGGGGAACTCTGGAAACACCATATATTTT. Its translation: CASSPLWGNSGNTIYF.

DNA for the CDR3: TGTGCCAGCAAAACTAGCGGGGGGGCCTCAGATACGCAGTATTTT. Amino acids: CASKTSGGASDTQYF. The chain carries TRBV2 and TRBJ2-3, with TRBD2 matching over 13 bases. The CDR3 extends over 15 amino acids. Germline CDR1 is SNHLY and CDR2 is FYNNEI. The V gene end was trimmed by 7 bases and the J gene end by 4 bases; junction bases not matched to a gene: 5.

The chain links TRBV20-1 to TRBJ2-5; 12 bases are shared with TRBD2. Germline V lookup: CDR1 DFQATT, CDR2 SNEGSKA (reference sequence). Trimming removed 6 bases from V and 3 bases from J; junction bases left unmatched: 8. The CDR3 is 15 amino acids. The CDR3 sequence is CSAVTSGGHKETQYF. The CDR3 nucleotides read TGCAGTGCCGTGACTAGCGGGGGACACAAAGAGACCCAGTACTTC.